This T cell receptor (beta chain) was captured by sequencing in a study of identical twins. Findings of the study overall: Modelling underestimated the level of out-of-frame TCR alpha sharing observed in monozygotic twins. Zero-insertion analyses were open to partial confounding by invariant MAIT and iNKT cells. For cord blood, abundant beta clonotypes had fewer insertions, unlike memory repertoires, which showed none.

This clonotype was detected only a few times. Antigen unknown. A template switching step contributed a universal primer site, while unique molecular identifiers were present in the cDNA. TCRdb recomputed calls from the 5' RACE reads with MiXCR, one row per CDR3 protein. Here the sample spans hundreds of thousands of distinct CDR3 sequences, about 12% being singletons. V gave up 5 bases and J gave up 1 base, with 12 bases separating them. The germline gives CDR1 MNHNS, CDR2 SASEGT. The CDR3 sequence is 16 residues long. This sample was shared with a second study, whose subject was yellow fever vaccine responses in identical twins.

Input material: PBMCs. The sequence derives from a woman under 30 in good health. This rearrangement joins TRBV6-1 to TRBJ2-6; maybe TRBD1 (5 bases). CDR3 amino acids: CASSPVGVSGANVLTF. In DNA, the CDR3 is TGTGCCAGCAGTCCCGTAGGGGTTTCTGGGGCCAACGTCCTGACTTTC.